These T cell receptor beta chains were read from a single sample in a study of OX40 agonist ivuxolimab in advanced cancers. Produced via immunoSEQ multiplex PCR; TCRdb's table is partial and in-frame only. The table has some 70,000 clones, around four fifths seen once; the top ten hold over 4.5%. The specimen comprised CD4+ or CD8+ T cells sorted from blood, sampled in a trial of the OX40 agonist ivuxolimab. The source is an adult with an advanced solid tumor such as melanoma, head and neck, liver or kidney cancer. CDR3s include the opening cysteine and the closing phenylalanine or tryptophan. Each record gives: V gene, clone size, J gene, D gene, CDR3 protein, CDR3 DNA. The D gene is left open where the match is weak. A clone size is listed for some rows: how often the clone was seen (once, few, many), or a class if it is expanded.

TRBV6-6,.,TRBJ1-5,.,CASRMTGNTEQPQHF,TGTGCCAGCAGAATGACGGGAAACACGGAACAGCCCCAGCATTTT
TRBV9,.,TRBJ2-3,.,CASSPHDYPQDTQYF,TGTGCCAGCAGCCCCCATGACTATCCACAAGATACGCAGTATTTT
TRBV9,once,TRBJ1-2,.,CASSVDGGGYTF,TGTGCCAGCAGCGTTGATGGGGGTGGCTACACCTTC
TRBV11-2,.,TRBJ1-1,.,CASSPNRGRHTEAFF,TGTGCCAGCAGCCCCAATCGCGGACGCCACACTGAAGCTTTCTTT
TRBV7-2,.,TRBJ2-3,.,CASSLAGLGGTDTQYF,TGTGCCAGCAGCTTAGCGGGACTTGGGGGTACAGATACGCAGTATTTT
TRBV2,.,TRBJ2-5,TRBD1,CASRRGTGTETQYF,TGTGCCAGCCGGAGGGGGACAGGGACGGAGACCCAGTACTTC
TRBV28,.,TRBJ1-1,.,CASSYGLNWGFF,TGTGCCAGCAGTTATGGCCTGAACTGGGGTTTCTTT
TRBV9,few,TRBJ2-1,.,CASSVGYSGSYNEQFF,TGTGCCAGCAGCGTAGGTTATAGCGGTTCCTACAATGAGCAGTTCTTC
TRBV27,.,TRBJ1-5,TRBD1,CASRMTGGSNQPQHF,TGTGCCAGCAGAATGACAGGGGGGAGCAATCAGCCCCAGCATTTT
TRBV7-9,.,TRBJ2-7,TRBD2,CASKGQSGRSAYEQYF,TGTGCCAGCAAGGGCCAAAGCGGGAGGTCGGCCTACGAGCAGTACTTC
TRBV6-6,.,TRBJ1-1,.,CASSYSTATEAFF,TGCGCCAGCAGTTACTCGACGGCCACTGAAGCTTTCTTT
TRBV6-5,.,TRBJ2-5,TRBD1,CASSYSGQGGETQYF,TGTGCCAGCAGTTACAGCGGACAGGGTGGAGAGACCCAGTACTTC
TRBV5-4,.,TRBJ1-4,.,CASSWGQEGKLFF,TGTGCCAGCAGCTGGGGACAAGAAGGAAAACTGTTTTTT
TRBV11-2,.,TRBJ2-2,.,CASSSDLDTHNGELFF,TGTGCCAGCAGCTCCGATTTGGACACGCATAACGGGGAGCTGTTTTTT
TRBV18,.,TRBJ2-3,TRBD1,CASSRTGGSTDTQYF,TGTGCCAGCTCTCGGACAGGGGGCAGCACAGATACGCAGTATTTT
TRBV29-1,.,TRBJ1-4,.,CSASGATNEKLFF,TGCAGCGCCAGTGGTGCAACTAATGAAAAACTGTTTTTT
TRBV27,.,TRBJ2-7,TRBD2,CASSPRLARVVGYEQYF,TGTGCCAGCAGTCCGAGACTAGCGAGGGTGGTGGGCTACGAGCAGTACTTC
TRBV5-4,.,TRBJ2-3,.,CASSPGGAPSTLAQYF,TGTGCCAGCAGTCCCGGTGGGGCCCCCTCGACTCTTGCGCAGTATTTT
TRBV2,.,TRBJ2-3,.,CAGNQGRTSTDTQYF,TGTGCCGGAAATCAGGGGCGGACTAGCACAGATACGCAGTATTTT
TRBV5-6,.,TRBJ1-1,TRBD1,CASSSWTGEAFF,TGTGCCAGCAGCTCCTGGACAGGGGAAGCTTTCTTT
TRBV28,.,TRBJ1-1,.,CASRRGNVNTEAFF,TGTGCCAGCAGAAGGGGGAACGTGAACACTGAAGCTTTCTTT